This TCR beta chain stems from a study of T cells after yellow fever vaccination. Study summary: Some fractions had low cell numbers, and these were prepared with SMART-Seq v4 Ultra Low Input.

TCRdb analysed the 5' RACE reads with MiXCR anew, one entry per CDR3 protein. The profile shows roughly 160,000 distinct CDR3 sequences, 9.3% of them singletons. The V end lost 5 bases, the J end lost 0 bases, and 6 bases lay between the germline ends. This CDR3 comprises 13 residues. The rearrangement uses TRBV6-7 and TRBJ2-3; D is uncertain. TRBV6-7 is noted as an ORF with a role that remains uncertain. This material consisted of CD8+ T cells sorted from PBMCs, taken 45 days after the yellow fever booster vaccination. The TCR originated in a man aged 18 to 30 who received the YFV17D yellow fever vaccine. The CDR3 protein is CASSPKSTDTQYF. For the CDR3, the DNA is TGTGCCAGCAGTCCGAAAAGCACAGATACGCAGTATTTT.